These T cell receptor beta chains were read from a single sample in a study of T cell changes during pregnancy in multiple sclerosis. Assay: immunoSEQ multiplex PCR; the TCRdb copy retains only in-frame clones and omits some. The data show 20,000 to 25,000 clones, with over 65% seen just once and less than 8.5% held by the top ten. The material was CD8+ T cells from peripheral blood mononuclear cells, obtained before pregnancy. Receptors were obtained from a female donor with multiple sclerosis, enrolled in a pregnancy study. Each CDR3 is given with its conserved first and last residue. The order of the fields is J gene, V gene, clone size, D gene, CDR3 protein, CDR3 DNA. The D gene is left open where the match is weak. Size tells how often a clone was seen (once, few, many) or the class of an expanded clone, and some rows leave it out.

TRBJ2-2 | TRBV6-1 | . | . | CASSGGDTGELFF | TGTGCCAGCAGTGGGGGGGACACCGGGGAGCTGTTTTTT
TRBJ1-2 | TRBV27 | . | TRBD1 | CASSRTGARYGYTF | TGTGCCAGCAGTCGGACAGGGGCACGCTATGGCTACACCTTC
TRBJ2-1 | TRBV4-3 | . | . | CASSQLAPAYNEQFF | TGCGCCAGCAGCCAGCTAGCGCCCGCGTACAATGAGCAGTTCTTC
TRBJ2-2 | TRBV7-3 | . | . | CASSLLAGGELFF | TGTGCCAGCAGCTTACTAGCCGGCGGGGAGCTGTTTTTT
TRBJ2-1 | TRBV20-1 | . | . | CSGSQYNEQFF | TGCAGTGGATCGCAGTACAATGAGCAGTTCTTC
TRBJ1-1 | TRBV10-3 | . | TRBD1 | CAIGTGGIRTEAFF | TGTGCCATCGGAACAGGGGGGATCCGGACTGAAGCTTTCTTT
TRBJ2-7 | TRBV5-6 | . | . | CASSLSTGRPYEQYF | TGTGCCAGCAGCTTGTCTACAGGCCGCCCCTACGAGCAGTACTTC
TRBJ2-7 | TRBV4-2 | . | . | CASSQDGLAYEQYF | TGTGCCAGCAGCCAAGATGGCCTAGCCTACGAGCAGTACTTC
TRBJ1-1 | TRBV19 | . | TRBD1 | CASSAGQGFTEAFF | TGTGCCAGTAGTGCCGGACAGGGGTTTACTGAAGCTTTCTTT
TRBJ1-4 | TRBV4-1 | . | . | CASSQFPPGGGNEKLFF | TGCGCCAGCAGCCAATTCCCGCCTGGGGGCGGAAATGAAAAACTGTTTTTT
TRBJ2-2 | TRBV2 | . | . | CASTEDTGELFF | TGTGCCAGCACCGAGGACACCGGGGAGCTGTTTTTT
TRBJ2-7 | TRBV10-3 | . | TRBD2 | CAISGGASGKYEQYF | TGTGCCATCAGTGGGGGGGCTAGCGGGAAGTACGAGCAGTACTTC
TRBJ2-3 | TRBV2 | once | . | CASSEEGGSTDTQYF | TGTGCCAGCAGTGAGGAGGGAGGTAGCACAGATACGCAGTATTTT
TRBJ1-1 | TRBV28 | . | . | CASSLWFRLNTEAFF | TGTGCCAGCAGTTTATGGTTCAGGTTGAACACTGAAGCTTTCTTT
TRBJ1-1 | TRBV15 | . | . | CATSMDSMRVPTEAFF | TGTGCCACCAGCATGGATTCTATGAGGGTTCCCACTGAAGCTTTCTTT
TRBJ2-7 | TRBV27 | few | TRBD2 | CASSDPSGKLYF | TGTGCCAGCAGCGACCCTAGCGGGAAACTGTACTTC
TRBJ1-5 | TRBV10-3 | . | . | CAISEEWTEGWQPQHF | TGTGCCATCAGTGAGGAATGGACGGAGGGATGGCAGCCCCAGCATTTT
TRBJ2-7 | TRBV6-5 | . | TRBD1 | CASSYSGGQGEQYF | TGTGCCAGCAGTTACTCCGGGGGACAGGGGGAGCAGTACTTC
TRBJ2-3 | TRBV9 | . | TRBD1 | CASSVRTGAGDTQYF | TGTGCCAGCAGCGTAAGGACAGGGGCAGGAGATACGCAGTATTTT
TRBJ2-1 | TRBV9 | few | TRBD2 | CASSVTSGTSYNEQFF | TGTGCCAGCAGCGTAACTAGCGGGACCTCCTACAATGAGCAGTTCTTC
TRBJ2-1 | TRBV5-1 | . | . | CASSQVPYNEQFF | TGCGCCAGCTCGCAGGTTCCCTACAATGAGCAGTTCTTC
TRBJ2-7 | TRBV7-9 | . | . | CASSFYSVYEQYF | TGTGCCAGCAGCTTTTATTCCGTCTACGAGCAGTACTTC
TRBJ1-1 | TRBV4-2 | . | . | CASSPGNTEAFF | TGTGCCAGCAGCCCAGGGAACACTGAAGCTTTCTTT
TRBJ2-3 | TRBV13 | . | . | CASSSGNIGGSTDTQYF | TGTGCCAGCAGCTCTGGTAATATTGGAGGGAGCACAGATACGCAGTATTTT
TRBJ2-7 | TRBV6-1 | . | . | CASSENTYRDYEQYF | TGTGCCAGCAGTGAAAACACCTACAGAGATTACGAGCAGTACTTC
TRBJ2-3 | TRBV10-3 | few | TRBD1 | CAISESGQGETDTQYF | TGTGCCATCAGTGAGTCGGGACAGGGGGAGACAGATACGCAGTATTTT
TRBJ2-3 | TRBV30 | . | . | CAFQGRASAYTDTQYF | TGTGCCTTCCAAGGACGGGCTAGCGCCTACACAGATACGCAGTATTTT
TRBJ2-1 | TRBV5-6 | . | TRBD2 | CASSLDTSGFSYNEQFF | TGTGCCAGCAGCTTGGATACTAGCGGGTTTTCCTACAATGAGCAGTTCTTC
TRBJ2-3 | TRBV28 | . | TRBD1 | CASILDRVSTDTQYF | TGTGCCAGCATATTGGACAGGGTGAGCACAGATACGCAGTATTTT
TRBJ1-5 | TRBV10-2 | . | TRBD1 | CASSDLAGGYQPQHF | TGCGCCAGCAGTGATCTGGCAGGGGGGTATCAGCCCCAGCATTTT
TRBJ2-7 | TRBV7-2 | . | TRBD1 | CASSLYRGLSYEQYF | TGTGCCAGCAGCTTATACAGGGGGCTTTCCTACGAGCAGTACTTC
TRBJ2-2 | TRBV7-6 | once | TRBD2 | CASSSIGRAGAGELFF | TGTGCCAGCAGCTCCATCGGGAGGGCCGGAGCCGGGGAGCTGTTTTTT
TRBJ2-7 | TRBV15 | . | TRBD1 | CATSRDKTGAYEQYF | TGTGCCACCAGCAGAGATAAAACAGGGGCCTACGAGCAGTACTTC
TRBJ2-7 | TRBV7-9 | . | . | CASSIGTLYYEQYF | TGTGCCAGCAGCATCGGGACACTATACTACGAGCAGTACTTC
TRBJ2-7 | TRBV27 | few | TRBD2 | CASSSALGRAVHEQYF | TGTGCCAGCAGTTCTGCCCTGGGGAGGGCGGTCCACGAGCAGTACTTC
TRBJ2-2 | TRBV11-2 | . | TRBD2 | CASSPGGLAGGPFTGELFF | TGTGCCAGCAGCCCAGGGGGACTAGCGGGAGGGCCTTTCACCGGGGAGCTGTTTTTT
TRBJ2-7 | TRBV10-2 | . | TRBD2 | CASSARVGSGFYEQYF | TGCGCCAGCAGTGCCCGTGTTGGTAGCGGGTTCTACGAGCAGTACTTC
TRBJ2-7 | TRBV6-1 | few | TRBD2 | CARTSGRPTYEQYF | TGTGCCAGGACTAGCGGGAGACCCACCTACGAGCAGTACTTC
TRBJ2-7 | TRBV10-3 | . | . | CAISLTVLFYEQYF | TGTGCCATCAGTTTGACAGTTCTCTTCTACGAGCAGTACTTC